This section outlines one T cell receptor (beta chain) sequence together with its context. After extraction with the RNeasy kit, roughly 0.5 to 1 ug of the RNA was reverse transcribed using random hexamers. TCRdb reprocessed the immunoSEQ multiplex PCR reads with MiXCR, giving one entry per CDR3 protein. The table includes more than 55,000 distinct CDR3 sequences, nearly 96% detected once. These data are taken from a study of CD8 T cells in Susac syndrome. Trimming at V came to 4 bases and at J to 7 bases, leaving 7 bases not matched to a gene. The CDR3 is 14 amino acids. Germline V lookup: CDR1 SGHRS, CDR2 YFSETQ.

The gene calls are TRBV5-1 and TRBJ2-1; the match to TRBD1 covers 8 bases. The clonotype was recovered from a human donor with multiple sclerosis. Sequenced material: CD4+ T cells from PBMCs. This CDR3 reads CASSQGQGGNEQFF. Here the CDR3 DNA reads TGCGCCAGCAGCCAAGGACAGGGTGGAAATGAGCAGTTCTTC.